The 10 T cell receptor beta chains reported below all come from one sample, sequenced in a study of blood T cells in healthy people across ages (dated by TCRdb to between 2015 and 2017). Library method: 5' RACE. This sample was sequenced with an Illumina HiSeq 2500. The second PCR ran for about 6 to 12 cycles and used a J-beta primer mix along with a sample-barcoded 5' primer. TCRdb ran its own pipeline on the public reads, namely fastp trimming at Q25 and MiXCR clone calling, and kept in-frame beta chains. Each record represents a unique CDR3 protein, reported with the most common genes and DNA among its rows. The sample table records about 800,000 distinct CDR3 sequences; about 25% of these occur just once. The top ten constitute around 3.6% of the sample. These sequences were also reported in another study, on T cells of mothers and their children.

Input material: blood. Receptors were obtained from a boy aged 10-17 years in good health.

The chain employs TRBV7-2 and TRBJ1-5; D gene unclear. The CDR3 extends over 12 amino acids. Germline V gene data show CDR1 as SGHTA and CDR2 as FQGNSA. Trimming cost V 3 bases and J 7 bases, with 7 bases left between them. The CDR3 DNA is TGTGCCAGCAGCTTCGATCAGCAGCCCCAGCATTTT. Protein product: CASSFDQQPQHF. The whole variable domain, filled in from reference TRBV7-2 and TRBJ1-5, reads GAGVSQSPSNKVTEKGKDVELRCDPISGHTALYWYRQSLGQGLEFLIYFQGNSAPDKSGLPSDRFSAERTGGSVSTLTIQRTQQEDSAVYLCASSFDQQPQHFGDGTRLSIL.

This clonotype came up once. V is TRBV7-2 and J is TRBJ2-3, with D perhaps matching TRBD2 (5 bases). CDR3 length equals 15 residues. V was clipped by 2 bases and J by 6 bases, with 15 bases between them. Germline loops: CDR1 SGHTA, CDR2 FQGNSA. The CDR3 region is CASSLRDVVRDTQYF. As DNA, the CDR3 is TGTGCCAGCAGCTTACGGGATGTCGTGCGCGATACGCAGTATTTT.

This clonotype has more than one count but fewer than ten. The rearrangement links TRBV4-3 to TRBJ1-4; 9 bases are a match to TRBD1. There are 17 residues in the CDR3. Germline V gives CDR1 LGHNA, CDR2 YSLEER. The V and J ends lost 0 bases and 3 bases, in that order; junction bases with no gene match: 5. The CDR3 DNA sequence: TGCGCCAGCAGCCAAGAGGGACAGGGTGCAGCTAATGAAAAACTGTTTTTT. It yields the protein CASSQEGQGAANEKLFF.

This chain links TRBV20-1 with TRBJ2-5; D is unclear. The germline CDR1 and CDR2 sequences are DFQATT and SNEGSKA (reference sequence). V gave up 6 bases and J gave up 2 bases, with 16 bases separating them. This CDR3 has 14 amino acids. The CDR3: CSAGMFGRQETQYF. The CDR3 nucleotides are TGCAGTGCGGGGATGTTCGGGCGGCAAGAGACCCAGTACTTC.

In this sample, this clonotype turned up many times. The rearrangement joins TRBV4-2 to TRBJ2-1, with 7 bases that match TRBD2. V shed 0 bases and J 3 bases; nucleotides not matched to a gene: 11. Germline loops: CDR1 LGHNA, CDR2 YNFKEQ. The CDR3 runs to 18 residues. This chain's CDR3 is CASSQDSSGRIIYNEQFF. The CDR3 region has the DNA TGTGCCAGCAGCCAAGATTCATCCGGGAGGATTATCTACAATGAGCAGTTCTTC.

The rearrangement links TRBV7-6 to TRBJ2-5; possibly TRBD1 or TRBD2 for D (5 bases each). This CDR3 has 14 amino acids. The germline CDR1 and CDR2 sequences are SGHVS and FNYEAQ. Trimming stripped 5 bases from V and 5 bases from J, with 15 bases between. CDR3 sequence: CASSQLMGVETQYF. CDR3 sequence (DNA): TGTGCCAGCAGCCAGTTGATGGGGGTGGAGACCCAGTACTTC.

In this sample, this clonotype turned up a few times. V gene TRBV20-1 combines with J gene TRBJ2-1; D might be TRBD1 (5 bases). CDR1 and CDR2 from the germline V gene are DFQATT and SNEGSKA (reference sequence). V gave up 0 bases and J gave up 8 bases, with 20 bases separating them. This CDR3 spans 16 amino acids. CDR3 protein: CSARDNGRGAVHEQFF. DNA for the CDR3: TGCAGTGCTAGAGATAACGGTAGGGGCGCTGTACATGAGCAGTTCTTC.

This clonotype was found a few times. The chain couples TRBV20-1 to TRBJ2-5, with TRBD1 identical over 10 bases. The CDR3 spans 14 residues. The germline V gene encodes CDR1 DFQATT and CDR2 SNEGSKA (reference sequence). In DNA form, the CDR3 reads TGCAGGGCCGGACAGGGGGGGGCCCAAGAGACCCAGTACTTC. Translating gives CRAGQGGAQETQYF.

This chain joins TRBV14 and TRBJ2-6; TRBD2 matches at 10 bases. Germline V gives CDR1 SGHDN, CDR2 FVKESK. Germline trimming cut 3 bases from V and 4 bases from J; bases unmatched to any gene: 9. There are 18 residues in the CDR3. CDR3 sequence: CASSHRILSGRGANVLTF. In nucleotides, the CDR3 is TGTGCCAGCAGCCACCGGATCCTTAGCGGGAGGGGGGCCAACGTCCTGACTTTC.

This clonotype has more than one count but fewer than ten. The chain joins TRBV28 to TRBJ2-5, with D possibly being TRBD1 (5 bases). The germline CDR1 and CDR2 sequences are MDHEN and SYDVKM. This CDR3 has 14 amino acids. Trimming removed 0 bases at V and 7 bases at J, with 12 bases between. CDR3 coding DNA: TGTGCCAGCAGTTTATGGACAGACCGTAGGACCCAGTACTTC. Protein: CASSLWTDRRTQYF.